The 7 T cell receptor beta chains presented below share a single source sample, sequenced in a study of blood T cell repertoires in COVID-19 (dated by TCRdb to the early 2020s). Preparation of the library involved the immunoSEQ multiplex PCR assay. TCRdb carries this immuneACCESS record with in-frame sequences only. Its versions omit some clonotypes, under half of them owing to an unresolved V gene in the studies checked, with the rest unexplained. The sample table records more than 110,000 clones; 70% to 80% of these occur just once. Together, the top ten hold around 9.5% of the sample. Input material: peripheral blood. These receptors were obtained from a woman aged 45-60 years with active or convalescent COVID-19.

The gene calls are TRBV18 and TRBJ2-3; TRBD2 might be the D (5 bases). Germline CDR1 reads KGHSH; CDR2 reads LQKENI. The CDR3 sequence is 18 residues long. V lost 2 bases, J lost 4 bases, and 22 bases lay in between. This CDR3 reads CASSPEGSLGSFADTQYF. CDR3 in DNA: TGTGCCAGCTCACCAGAGGGAAGCTTAGGGTCGTTTGCAGATACGCAGTATTTT.

The CDR3 DNA sequence: TGTGCCAGCTCCCGTAGCGGGGGCACCGGGGAGCTGTTTTTT. This gives the protein CASSRSGGTGELFF. The rearrangement links TRBV5-5 to TRBJ2-2; 9 bases agree with TRBD2. The CDR3 runs 14 residues. V gave up 7 bases and J gave up 4 bases; unmatched junction bases: 5. Per the germline V gene, CDR1 is SGHKS and CDR2 is YYEKEE (reference sequence).

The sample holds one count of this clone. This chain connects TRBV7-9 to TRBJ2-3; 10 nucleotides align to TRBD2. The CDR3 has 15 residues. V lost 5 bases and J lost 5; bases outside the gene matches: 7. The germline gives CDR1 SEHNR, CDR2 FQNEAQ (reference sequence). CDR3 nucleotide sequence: TGTGCCAGCAGCGCCACTAGCGGGGCCCAAGATACGCAGTATTTT. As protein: CASSATSGAQDTQYF.

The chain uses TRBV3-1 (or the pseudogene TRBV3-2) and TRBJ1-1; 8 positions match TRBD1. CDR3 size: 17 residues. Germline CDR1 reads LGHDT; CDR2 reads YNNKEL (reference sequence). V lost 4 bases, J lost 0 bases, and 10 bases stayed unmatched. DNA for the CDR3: TGTGCCAGCAGCCGGAGGACAGGGAATATGATGAACACTGAAGCTTTCTTT. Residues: CASSRRTGNMMNTEAFF.

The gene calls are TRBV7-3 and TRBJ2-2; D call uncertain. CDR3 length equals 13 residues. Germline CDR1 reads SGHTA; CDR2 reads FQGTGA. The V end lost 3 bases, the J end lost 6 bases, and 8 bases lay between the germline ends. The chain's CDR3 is CASSFSGSGELFF. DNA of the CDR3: TGTGCCAGCAGCTTTTCCGGGTCCGGGGAGCTGTTTTTT.

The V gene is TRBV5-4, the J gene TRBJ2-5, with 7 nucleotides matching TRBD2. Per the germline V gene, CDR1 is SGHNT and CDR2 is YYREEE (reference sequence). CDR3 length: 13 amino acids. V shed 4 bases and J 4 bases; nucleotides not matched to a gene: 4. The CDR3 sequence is CASSRDYLETQYF. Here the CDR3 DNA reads TGTGCCAGCAGCCGGGACTATTTAGAGACCCAGTACTTC.

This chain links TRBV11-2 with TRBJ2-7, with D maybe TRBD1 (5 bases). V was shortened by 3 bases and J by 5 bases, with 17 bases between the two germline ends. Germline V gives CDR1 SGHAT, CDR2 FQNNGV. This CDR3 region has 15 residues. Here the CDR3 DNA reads TGTGCCAGCAGCTTTAATGCAGGGAATGATCACGAGCAGTACTTC. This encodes CASSFNAGNDHEQYF.